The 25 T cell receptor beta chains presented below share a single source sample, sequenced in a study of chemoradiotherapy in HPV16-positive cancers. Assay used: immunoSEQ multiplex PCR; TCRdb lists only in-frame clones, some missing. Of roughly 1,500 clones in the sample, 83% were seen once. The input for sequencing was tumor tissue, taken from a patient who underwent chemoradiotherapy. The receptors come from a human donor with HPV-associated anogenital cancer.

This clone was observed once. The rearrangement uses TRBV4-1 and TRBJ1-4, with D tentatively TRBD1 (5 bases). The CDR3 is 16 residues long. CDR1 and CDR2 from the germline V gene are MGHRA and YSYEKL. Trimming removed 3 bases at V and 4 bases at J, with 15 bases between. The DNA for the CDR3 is TGCGCCAGCAGCCAGGGTACAGGCTTGGGTAATGAAAAACTGTTTTTT. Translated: CASSQGTGLGNEKLFF.

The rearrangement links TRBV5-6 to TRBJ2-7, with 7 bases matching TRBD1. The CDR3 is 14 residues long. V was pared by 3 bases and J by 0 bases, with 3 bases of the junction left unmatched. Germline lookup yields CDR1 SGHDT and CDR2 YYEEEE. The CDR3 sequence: CASSSGTASYEQYF. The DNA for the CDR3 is TGTGCCAGCAGCTCGGGGACAGCCTCCTACGAGCAGTACTTC. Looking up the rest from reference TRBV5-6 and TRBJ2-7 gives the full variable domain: DAGVTQSPTHLIKTRGQQVTLRCSPKSGHDTVSWYQQALGQGPQFIFQYYEEEERQRGNFPDRFSGHQFPNYSSELNVNALLLGDSALYLCASSSGTASYEQYFGPGTRLTVT.

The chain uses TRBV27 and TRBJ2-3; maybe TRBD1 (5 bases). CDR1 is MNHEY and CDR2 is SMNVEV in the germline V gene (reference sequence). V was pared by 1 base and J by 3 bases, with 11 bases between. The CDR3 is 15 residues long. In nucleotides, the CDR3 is TGTGCCAGCAGTTTATTCGTGGACAATACAGATACGCAGTATTTT. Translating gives CASSLFVDNTDTQYF.

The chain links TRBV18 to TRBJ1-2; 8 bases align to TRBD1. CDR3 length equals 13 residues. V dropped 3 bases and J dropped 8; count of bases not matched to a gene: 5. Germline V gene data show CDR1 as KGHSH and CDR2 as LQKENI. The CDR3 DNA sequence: TGTGCCAGCTCACCGGACAGGGCTAAAGGCTACACCTTC. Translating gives CASSPDRAKGYTF.

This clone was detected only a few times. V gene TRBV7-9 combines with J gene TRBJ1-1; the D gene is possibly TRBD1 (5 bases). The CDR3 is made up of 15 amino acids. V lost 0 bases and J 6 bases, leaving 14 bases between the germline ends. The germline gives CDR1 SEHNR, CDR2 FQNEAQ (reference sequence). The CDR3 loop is CASSLAYGGEAEAFF. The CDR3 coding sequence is TGTGCCAGCAGCTTAGCGTACGGAGGGGAAGCTGAAGCTTTCTTT.

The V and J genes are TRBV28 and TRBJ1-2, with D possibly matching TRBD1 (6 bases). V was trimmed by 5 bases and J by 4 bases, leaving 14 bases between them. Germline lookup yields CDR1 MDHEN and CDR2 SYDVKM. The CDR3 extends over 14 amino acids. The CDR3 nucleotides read TGTGCCAGCAGTCCCCGGACAGACCTCTATGGCTACACCTTC. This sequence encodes CASSPRTDLYGYTF.

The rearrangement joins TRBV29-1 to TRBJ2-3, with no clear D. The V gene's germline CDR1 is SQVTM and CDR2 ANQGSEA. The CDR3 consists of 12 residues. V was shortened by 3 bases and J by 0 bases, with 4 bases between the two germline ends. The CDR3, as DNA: TGCAGCGTTGAGGGCAGCACAGATACGCAGTATTTT. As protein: CSVEGSTDTQYF.

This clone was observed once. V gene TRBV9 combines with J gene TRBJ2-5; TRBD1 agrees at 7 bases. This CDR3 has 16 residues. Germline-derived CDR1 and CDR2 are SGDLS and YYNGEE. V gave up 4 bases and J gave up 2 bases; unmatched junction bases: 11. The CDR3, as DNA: TGTGCCAGCAGCCCGTCGATTGGGACAGAACAAGAGACCCAGTACTTC. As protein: CASSPSIGTEQETQYF.

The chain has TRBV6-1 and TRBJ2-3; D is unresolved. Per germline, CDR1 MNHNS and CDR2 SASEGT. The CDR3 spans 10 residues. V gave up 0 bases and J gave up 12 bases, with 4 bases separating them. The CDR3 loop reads CASSEAAQYF. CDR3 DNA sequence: TGTGCCAGCAGTGAAGCCGCCCAGTATTTT.

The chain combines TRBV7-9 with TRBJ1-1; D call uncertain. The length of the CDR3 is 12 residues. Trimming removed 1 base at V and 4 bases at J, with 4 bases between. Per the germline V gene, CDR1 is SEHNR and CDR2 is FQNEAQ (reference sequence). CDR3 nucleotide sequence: TGTGCCAGCAGCTTAGGACCCACTGAAGCTTTCTTT. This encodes CASSLGPTEAFF. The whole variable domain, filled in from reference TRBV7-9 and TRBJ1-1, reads DTGVSQNPRHKITKRGQNVTFRCDPISEHNRLYWYRQTLGQGPEFLTYFQNEAQLEKSRLLSDRFSAERPKGSFSTLEIQRTEQGDSAMYLCASSLGPTEAFFGQGTRLTVV.

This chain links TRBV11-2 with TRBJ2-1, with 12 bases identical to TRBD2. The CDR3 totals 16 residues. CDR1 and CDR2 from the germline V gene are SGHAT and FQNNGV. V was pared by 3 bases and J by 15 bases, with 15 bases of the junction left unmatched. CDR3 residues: CASSLDSGLAGTKRFF. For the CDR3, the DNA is TGTGCCAGCAGCTTGGACAGCGGACTAGCGGGAACGAAAAGGTTCTTC.

CDR3 bases: TGTGCCAGCAGTGAAGGGTGGACAGGGGTAAGTGAGCAGTTCTTC. Translating it yields CASSEGWTGVSEQFF. V gene TRBV6-1 combines with J gene TRBJ2-1, with 9 bases that match TRBD1. Per germline, CDR1 MNHNS and CDR2 SASEGT. The CDR3 length is 15 residues. J was trimmed by 9 bases and V by 1 base; bases with no gene match: 7.

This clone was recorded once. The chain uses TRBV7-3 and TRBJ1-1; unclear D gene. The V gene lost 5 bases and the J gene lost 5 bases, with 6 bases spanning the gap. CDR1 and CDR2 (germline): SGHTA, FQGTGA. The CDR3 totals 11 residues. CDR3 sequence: CASSDGTEAFF. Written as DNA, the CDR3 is TGTGCCAGCAGCGATGGAACTGAAGCTTTCTTT.

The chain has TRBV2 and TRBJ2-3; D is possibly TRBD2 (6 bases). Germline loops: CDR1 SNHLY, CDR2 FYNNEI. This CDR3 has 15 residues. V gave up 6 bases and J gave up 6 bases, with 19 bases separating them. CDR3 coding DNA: TGTGCCAGCAGCATTCAGTGGGACTCGGTCGATACGCAGTATTTT. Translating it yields CASSIQWDSVDTQYF.

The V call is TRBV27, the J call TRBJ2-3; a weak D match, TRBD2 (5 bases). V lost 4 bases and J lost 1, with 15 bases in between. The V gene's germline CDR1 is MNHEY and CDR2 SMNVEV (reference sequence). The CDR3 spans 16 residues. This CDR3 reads CASSSGERLRTDTQYF. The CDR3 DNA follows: TGTGCCAGCAGTTCCGGGGAGAGACTCCGCACAGATACGCAGTATTTT.

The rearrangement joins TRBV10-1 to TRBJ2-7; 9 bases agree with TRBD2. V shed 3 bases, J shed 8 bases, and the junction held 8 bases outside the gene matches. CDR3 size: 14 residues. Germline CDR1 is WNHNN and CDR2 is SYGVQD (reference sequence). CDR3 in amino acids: CASSDQAGGLKQYF. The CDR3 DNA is TGCGCCAGCAGTGACCAAGCGGGAGGTCTCAAGCAGTACTTC.

CDR3 region: CASSRFGTEAFF. The CDR3 nucleotides read TGTGCCAGCAGCCGCTTCGGCACTGAAGCTTTCTTT. The genes are TRBV25-1 and TRBJ1-1; D is unclear. CDR1 is MGHDK and CDR2 is SYGVNS in the germline V gene. The CDR3 has 12 residues. Trimming cost V 6 bases and J 4 bases, with 9 bases left between them.

For the CDR3, the DNA is TGTGCCAGCAGTTTAACTAGCGGGAGCAATGAGCAGTTCTTC. This gives the protein CASSLTSGSNEQFF. This chain connects TRBV27 to TRBJ2-1; TRBD2 agrees at 11 bases. The CDR3 has 14 amino acids. The germline V gene encodes CDR1 MNHEY and CDR2 SMNVEV (reference sequence). After removal of 2 bases from V and 6 bases from J, the junction contained 0 bases not matched to a gene.

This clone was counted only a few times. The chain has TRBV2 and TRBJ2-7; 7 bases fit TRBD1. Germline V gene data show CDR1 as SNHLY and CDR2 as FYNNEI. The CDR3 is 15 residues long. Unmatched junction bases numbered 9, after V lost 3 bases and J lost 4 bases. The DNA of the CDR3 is TGTGCCAGCAGTGACCCGACAGGGAGTTGGTACGAGCAGTACTTC. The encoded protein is CASSDPTGSWYEQYF.

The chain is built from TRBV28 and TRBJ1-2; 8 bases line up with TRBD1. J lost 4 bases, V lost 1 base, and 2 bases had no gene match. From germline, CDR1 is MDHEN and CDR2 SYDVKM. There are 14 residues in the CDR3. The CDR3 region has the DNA TGTGCCAGCAGTTTATACCAGGGGGCCTATGGCTACACCTTC. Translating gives CASSLYQGAYGYTF.

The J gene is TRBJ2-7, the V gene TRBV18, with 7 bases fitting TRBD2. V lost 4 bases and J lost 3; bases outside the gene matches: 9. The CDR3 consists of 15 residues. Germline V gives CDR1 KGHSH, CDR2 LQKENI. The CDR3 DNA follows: TGTGCCAGCTCACTAGGACTAGAACCCATCTACGAGCAGTACTTC. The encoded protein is CASSLGLEPIYEQYF.

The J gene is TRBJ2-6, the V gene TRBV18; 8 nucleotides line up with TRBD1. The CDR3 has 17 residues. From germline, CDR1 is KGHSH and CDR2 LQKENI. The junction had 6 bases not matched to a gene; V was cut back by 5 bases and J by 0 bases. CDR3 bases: TGTGCCAGCTCAAAGGGACAGGTTCTCTCTGGGGCCAACGTCCTGACTTTC. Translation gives CASSKGQVLSGANVLTF. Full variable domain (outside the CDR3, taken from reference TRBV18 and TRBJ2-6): NAGVMQNPRHLVRRRGQEARLRCSPMKGHSHVYWYRQLPEEGLKFMVYLQKENIIDESGMPKERFSAEFPKEGPSILRIQQVVRGDSAAYFCASSKGQVLSGANVLTFGAGSRLTVL.

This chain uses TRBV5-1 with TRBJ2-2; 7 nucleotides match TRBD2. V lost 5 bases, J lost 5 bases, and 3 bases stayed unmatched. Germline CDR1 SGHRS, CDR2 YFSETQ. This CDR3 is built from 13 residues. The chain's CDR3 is CASRAGGTGELFF. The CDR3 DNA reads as TGCGCCAGCAGGGCCGGGGGGACCGGGGAGCTGTTTTTT.

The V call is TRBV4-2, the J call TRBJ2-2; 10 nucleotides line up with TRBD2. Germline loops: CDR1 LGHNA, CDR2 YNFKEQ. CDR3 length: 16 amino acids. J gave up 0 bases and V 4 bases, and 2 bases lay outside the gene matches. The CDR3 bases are TGTGCCAGCAGCCCGCTAGCGGGAGCGAACACCGGGGAGCTGTTTTTT. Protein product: CASSPLAGANTGELFF.

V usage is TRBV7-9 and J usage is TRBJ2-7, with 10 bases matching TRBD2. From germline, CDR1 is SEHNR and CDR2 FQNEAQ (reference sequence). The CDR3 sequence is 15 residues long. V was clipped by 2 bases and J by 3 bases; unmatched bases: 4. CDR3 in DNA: TGTGCCAGCAGCTTAAACCTAGCGGGAGTCTACGAGCAGTACTTC. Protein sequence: CASSLNLAGVYEQYF.